The clone carrying this T cell receptor beta chain showed up just a few times. What it binds is unknown. Time point denoted: patch test 2, 6 weeks after DPC sensitization. Treatment meaning: therapeutic diphenylcyclopropenone sensitization with weekly scalp DPC. This sample stems from a study of human T cells and chemical hapten exposure. Study-level information: Alopecia areata, totalis or universalis affected patients who were mostly female. Study conclusions and caveats: Among TCRs, those above 1 in 1000 frequency were unaffected by DPC sensitization. Alopecia affecting every donor means their immune response may not match healthy people's.

Original analysis: Per sample, the median was roughly 96,000 TCRs, with values from around 24,000 to 710,000. One entry per CDR3 protein, called by TCRdb with MiXCR from the RACE reads. The V and J calls were not made by the authors but by TCRdb's processing. The sample consists of some 100,000 distinct CDR3 sequences, more than 7% of them appearing once. The CDR3 runs to 15 residues. Trimming took off 2 bases at V and 6 bases at J, with 14 bases between the two ends. The sequencing here drew on whole blood, taken in connection with sensitization to the hapten diphenylcyclopropenone (DPC). This TCR derives from a woman aged 40 to 49 with alopecia areata. Some clones in this sample may be carry-over from other donors' samples. The chain carries TRBV12-3 or TRBV12-4 and TRBJ2-1, with D perhaps matching TRBD1 (7 bases). The CDR3 is CASSLIQGRFNEQFF. In nucleotides, the CDR3 is TGTGCCAGCAGTTTAATACAGGGGAGGTTCAATGAGCAGTTCTTC.